This T cell receptor beta chain was recorded in a study of CD8 T cells in ankylosing spondylitis. General observations from the study: It appeared that ankylosing spondylitis blood was characterized by a TCR beta motif of under ten highly homologous variants.

Molecular-barcoded quantitative 5'-RACE produced these TCR beta libraries. TCRdb re-derived calls from the 5' RACE reads in MiXCR, one entry per CDR3 protein. The sample lists about 180,000 distinct CDR3 sequences, roughly 10% seen once, with more than 13% in the top ten. This clonotype was picked up many times. Its antigen is not known. Between the trimmed V and J ends, which lost 6 bases and 8 bases, there was a span of 13 bases. The CDR3 length is 12 residues. Germline-derived CDR1 and CDR2 are SQVTM and ANQGSEA. The rearrangement joins TRBV29-1 to TRBJ1-4; D is unclear. This clonotype was obtained from a female donor with ankylosing spondylitis or in good health (not recorded which). The specimen sequenced was blood, either unsorted or a sorted T cell fraction (not recorded which). The CDR3 region has the DNA TGCAGCGTAGAGCTTCCCGGAGAAAAACTGTTTTTT. Protein sequence: CSVELPGEKLFF.